The 6 T cell receptor beta chains presented below share a single source sample, sequenced in a study of neoadjuvant anti-PD-1 for oral cavity cancer. The time point: after neoadjuvant nivolumab, at surgical resection. The method was immunoSEQ multiplex PCR; TCRdb's version includes in-frame clones alone and lacks a portion of them. The sample lists about 15,000 clones, roughly 41% occurring once. Sequencing used tumor tissue, obtained after nivolumab (anti-PD-1) treatment. These receptor sequences come from a person between 40 and 80 years old with oral cavity squamous cell carcinoma.

This chain uses TRBV7-2 with TRBJ1-1; 7 positions agree with TRBD1. The germline V gene encodes CDR1 SGHTA and CDR2 FQGNSA. Germline trimming cut 5 bases from V and 4 bases from J; bases unmatched to any gene: 10. The CDR3 is made up of 15 amino acids. The CDR3: CASSPPTGRGTEAFF. In DNA form, the CDR3 reads TGTGCCAGCAGCCCCCCGACAGGGAGGGGCACTGAAGCTTTCTTT.

This sequence joins TRBV9 and TRBJ1-1; 11 nucleotides line up with TRBD1. Germline V gene data show CDR1 as SGDLS and CDR2 as YYNGEE. Trimming cost V 0 bases and J 3 bases; bases outside gene matches: 7. This CDR3 region has 17 residues. The CDR3, as DNA: TGTGCCAGCAGCGTAGGGACAGGGGGCGGTAGGGACACTGAAGCTTTCTTT. This sequence encodes CASSVGTGGGRDTEAFF.

CDR3 loop: CASSSRTGRGNEQFF. CDR3 coding DNA: TGTGCCAGCAGCTCTCGGACTGGACGGGGCAATGAGCAGTTCTTC. The chain links TRBV9 to TRBJ2-1, with a weak D call TRBD2 (5 bases). The V end was cut by 4 bases, the J end by 6 bases, with 17 bases between. Germline V gene lookup returns CDR1 SGDLS and CDR2 YYNGEE. The CDR3 has 15 amino acids. The complete variable domain, with remaining parts taken from reference TRBV9 and TRBJ2-1, reads DSGVTQTPKHLITATGQRVTLRCSPRSGDLSVYWYQQSLDQGLQFLIQYYNGEERAKGNILERFSAQQFPDLHSELNLSSLELGDSALYFCASSSRTGRGNEQFFGPGTRLTVL.

The V gene is TRBV25-1, the J gene TRBJ2-6; D perhaps matches TRBD2 (7 bases). With 1 base removed from V and 1 base from J, the gap between germline ends came to 14 bases. Germline assignment: CDR1 MGHDK and CDR2 SYGVNS. The CDR3 is 18 amino acids. The CDR3 sequence: CASSELGAGASGANVLTF. CDR3 sequence (DNA): TGTGCCAGCAGTGAATTAGGGGCGGGGGCTTCTGGGGCCAACGTCCTGACTTTC.

The V call is TRBV7-8, the J call TRBJ1-2, with D possibly matching TRBD1 (5 bases). CDR3 length equals 13 residues. V shed 5 bases and J shed 1 base, with 8 bases lying between them. The germline gives CDR1 SGHVS, CDR2 FQNEAQ. CDR3 nucleotide sequence: TGTGCCAGCAGCCCGGGGCTTAACTATGGCTACACCTTC. The encoded protein is CASSPGLNYGYTF.

This chain uses TRBV7-6 with TRBJ2-7; 12 positions match TRBD1. The J segment lost 1 base and the V segment lost 3 bases, leaving 7 bases of the junction unmatched. The germline CDR1 and CDR2 sequences are SGHVS and FNYEAQ. The CDR3 covers 17 residues. CDR3 bases: TGTGCCAGCAGCTTGGGGACAGGGGGCGGCCTTTCCTACGAGCAGTACTTC. Residues: CASSLGTGGGLSYEQYF.